This T cell receptor (beta chain) stems from a study of regulatory T cells in long-lasting Graves disease. This clonotype was picked up a small number of times. The V segment lost 0 bases and the J segment 7 bases; nucleotides outside the gene matches: 9. This CDR3 has 17 residues. Germline V gene sequence: CDR1 SGDLS, CDR2 YYNGEE. CDR3-region Arm-PCR and iRepertoire HTBI primers produced the TCR beta libraries. TCRdb recomputed calls from the multiplex PCR reads with MiXCR, one row per CDR3 protein. The table shows a few hundred thousand distinct CDR3 sequences, with roughly 15% occurring only once. Indicated time point: newly diagnosed GD, antithyroid drugs for less than 3 months. Following extraction of RNA from PBMCs, that RNA was used to make the TCR library. This same sample was also taken into another study, of T cells in Graves' hyperthyroidism and ophthalmopathy. Per that paper: A model of 13 V-J features distinguished ophthalmopathy from stable hyperthyroidism.

The TCR sequence derives from a woman in her forties or fifties with Graves disease. The sample here was peripheral blood mononuclear cells (PBMCs), taken at new diagnosis, from a patient treated with antithyroid drugs. The chain couples TRBV9 to TRBJ2-4, with 11 bases matching TRBD2. The CDR3 region has the DNA TGTGCCAGCAGCGTAGATCCTACTAGCGGGAGTTGGAACATTCAGTACTTC. Translation gives CASSVDPTSGSWNIQYF.